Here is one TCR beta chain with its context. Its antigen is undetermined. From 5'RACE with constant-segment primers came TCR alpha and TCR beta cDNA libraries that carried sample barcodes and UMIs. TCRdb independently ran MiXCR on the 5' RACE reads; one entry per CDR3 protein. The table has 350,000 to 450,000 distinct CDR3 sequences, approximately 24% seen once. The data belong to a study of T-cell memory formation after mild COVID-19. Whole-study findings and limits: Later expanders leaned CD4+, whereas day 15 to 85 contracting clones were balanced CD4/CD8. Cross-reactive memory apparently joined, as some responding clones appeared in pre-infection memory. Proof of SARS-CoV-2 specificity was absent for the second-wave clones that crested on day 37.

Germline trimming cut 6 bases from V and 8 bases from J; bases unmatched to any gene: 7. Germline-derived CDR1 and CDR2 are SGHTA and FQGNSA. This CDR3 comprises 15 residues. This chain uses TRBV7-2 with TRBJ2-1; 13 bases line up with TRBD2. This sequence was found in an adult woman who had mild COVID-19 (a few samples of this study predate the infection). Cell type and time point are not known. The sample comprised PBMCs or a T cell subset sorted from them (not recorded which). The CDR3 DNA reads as TGTGCCAGCAGGAAGGGACTAGCGGGATCGGATGAGCAGTTCTTC. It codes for CASRKGLAGSDEQFF.